This TCR beta chain was profiled in a study of metastatic and nonmetastatic thyroid tumors. Trimming stripped 10 bases from V and 7 bases from J, with 28 bases between. This CDR3 region has 16 residues. Per the germline V gene, CDR1 is MNHEY and CDR2 is SMNVEV (reference sequence). Prior to thyroid surgery, none of the patients had received any treatment. TCRdb re-clonotyped the PCR reads through MiXCR. The sample carries 6,200 or so clones, approximately 31% recorded once. This receptor was taken from a female donor with papillary thyroid cancer or a benign thyroid nodule (not recorded which). Some clones in this sample may be carry-over from other donors' samples. The V call is TRBV27, the J call TRBJ1-1; D ambiguous. Sequencing input: adjacent normal tissue. CDR3 sequence: CATRISDEVPSSEAFF. The CDR3 DNA follows: TGTGCCACCAGAATTTCCGACGAGGTACCTAGCAGTGAAGCTTTCTTT.